The clone carrying this T cell receptor beta chain showed up just a few times. Its antigen is undetermined. The sample is drawn from a study of siplizumab effects on memory and regulatory T cells. Study-wide results and limits: Phenotypic classification as naive or memory proved unattainable for roughly 75-95% of proliferating CD4+ or CD8+ clones.

Libraries were prepared by immunoSEQ multiplex PCR; TCRdb keeps only in-frame clonotypes and omits some of them. Here the sample spans over 80,000 clones, about 95% being singletons. The CDR3 has 16 amino acids. The V and J ends lost 4 bases and 3 bases respectively, with 16 bases between them. Germline V CDR1 and CDR2: SEHNR, FQNEAQ (reference sequence). The rearrangement links TRBV7-9 to TRBJ2-1; no reliable D call. Sequencing used non-Treg CD4+ T cells sorted from blood. The receptor was isolated from a human donor in good health. The CDR3 nucleotides read TGTGCCAGCAGCTCCTCCAACTTAGCCTACTACAATGAGCAGTTCTTC. It specifies CASSSSNLAYYNEQFF.